These 20 T cell receptor beta chains came from one sample sequenced in a study of T cells in localized non-small cell lung cancer. TCRdb's copy holds only in-frame clones and misses some; the assay was immunoSEQ multiplex PCR. The table has 30,000 or so clones, 70% to 90% seen once. The specimen was peripheral blood, collected before any cancer treatment. The source is a woman aged 35 to 70 with stage I lung adenocarcinoma.

The chain combines TRBV5-6 with TRBJ2-7; 9 bases are shared with TRBD1. Germline V gene sequence: CDR1 SGHDT, CDR2 YYEEEE. The junction had 5 bases not matched to a gene; V was cut back by 5 bases and J by 2 bases. CDR3 length: 14 amino acids. As DNA, the CDR3 is TGTGCCAGCAGAGAGACAGGGGGGACCTACGAGCAGTACTTC. Amino acid sequence: CASRETGGTYEQYF.

The chain carries TRBV4-3 and TRBJ1-3; D remains ambiguous. The germline V and J ends were trimmed by 0 bases and 2 bases, with 5 bases remaining between them. Germline CDR1 reads LGHNA; CDR2 reads YSLEER. This CDR3 is 14 amino acids long. This CDR3 is CASSQDATGNTIYF. The CDR3 DNA is TGCGCCAGCAGCCAAGATGCTACTGGAAACACCATATATTTT.

CDR3 region: CASSLGADEQFF. The CDR3 nucleotides read TGTGCCAGCAGCTTAGGGGCTGATGAGCAGTTCTTC. J is TRBJ2-1 and V is TRBV7-9, with D hard to call. There are 12 residues in the CDR3. The V end was cut by 1 base, the J end by 8 bases, with 6 bases between. Germline loops: CDR1 SEHNR, CDR2 FQNEAQ (reference sequence).

The rearrangement joins TRBV28 to TRBJ2-7; D call uncertain. Trimming took 7 bases from V and 2 from J, leaving 12 bases between them. The CDR3 sequence is 13 residues long. Germline CDR1 MDHEN, CDR2 SYDVKM. The CDR3 loop reads CASKKVVTYEQYF. In DNA form, the CDR3 reads TGTGCCAGCAAGAAGGTAGTCACCTACGAGCAGTACTTC. The full variable domain, completed using reference TRBV28 and TRBJ2-7, is DVKVTQSSRYLVKRTGEKVFLECVQDMDHENMFWYRQDPGLGLRLIYFSYDVKMKEKGDIPEGYSVSREKKERFSLILESASTNQTSMYLCASKKVVTYEQYFGPGTRLTVT.

This rearrangement joins TRBV7-7 to TRBJ2-2, with 10 bases aligning to TRBD1. This CDR3 is 17 amino acids long. Germline CDR1 and CDR2: SSHAT and FNYEAQ (reference sequence). Unmatched junction bases numbered 11, after V lost 5 bases and J lost 5 bases. The DNA of the CDR3 is TGTGCCAGCAGCGAAACCCCGGGACAGGGGCCTACCGGGGAGCTGTTTTTT. Residues: CASSETPGQGPTGELFF.

CDR3 nucleotide sequence: TGTGCCAGCAGCCCCGGGATCATAGTTGGGACAGGGGAAAGCGAGCAGTACTTC. Amino acids: CASSPGIIVGTGESEQYF. The chain recombines TRBV11-2 with TRBJ2-7; 10 nucleotides agree with TRBD1. Germline loops: CDR1 SGHAT, CDR2 FQNNGV. The V gene end was trimmed by 5 bases and the J gene end by 6 bases; junction bases not matched to a gene: 19. This CDR3 spans 18 amino acids. Full variable domain (rest looked up from reference TRBV11-2 and TRBJ2-7): EAGVAQSPRYKIIEKRQSVAFWCNPISGHATLYWYQQILGQGPKLLIQFQNNGVVDDSQLPKDRFSAERLKGVDSTLKIQPAKLEDSAVYLCASSPGIIVGTGESEQYFGPGTRLTVT.

The V and J genes are TRBV13 and TRBJ2-5, with 7 bases that match TRBD2. The junction had 6 bases not matched to a gene; V was cut back by 4 bases and J by 4 bases. The CDR3 is made up of 14 amino acids. Germline values: CDR1 PRHDT, CDR2 FYEKMQ (reference sequence). The chain's CDR3 is CASSSQRGLETQYF. The CDR3 DNA reads as TGTGCCAGCAGCTCCCAGCGGGGTCTAGAGACCCAGTACTTC.

This clone was found a few times. J is TRBJ1-4 and V is TRBV4-1; TRBD1 might be the D (6 bases). The V end lost 1 base, the J end lost 5 bases, and 11 bases lay between the germline ends. This CDR3 has 15 residues. From germline, CDR1 is MGHRA and CDR2 YSYEKL. This chain's CDR3 is CASSQVGGENEKLFF. The CDR3 region has the DNA TGCGCCAGCAGCCAAGTAGGGGGAGAGAATGAAAAACTGTTTTTT.

The V call is TRBV4-3, the J call TRBJ2-2; 7 bases are shared with TRBD2. Germline values: CDR1 LGHNA, CDR2 YSLEER. The CDR3 length is 17 residues. V lost 0 bases and J lost 3; bases outside the gene matches: 7. The CDR3 DNA reads as TGCGCCAGCAGCCAAGATAGAGCGGGGTCGTACACCGGGGAGCTGTTTTTT. Translation: CASSQDRAGSYTGELFF.

This chain connects TRBV6-7 to TRBJ2-3; D is ambiguous. TRBV6-7 belongs to the ORF category, with a function that is uncertain. Deletions cut 6 bases from V and 2 bases from J, with 15 bases between. CDR3 length: 15 amino acids. The CDR3 region has the DNA TGTGCCAGCAGCAAAATCGGACGCTCCACAGATACGCAGTATTTT. Protein: CASSKIGRSTDTQYF.

V gene TRBV18 combines with J gene TRBJ2-5, with D tentatively TRBD1 or TRBD2 (6 bases each). The CDR3 is 17 residues long. The germline V gene encodes CDR1 KGHSH and CDR2 LQKENI. Trimming stripped 3 bases from V and 5 bases from J, with 22 bases between. The CDR3 reads CASSPNRDKGSGETQYF. The CDR3 DNA reads as TGTGCCAGCTCACCGAATCGGGACAAAGGAAGCGGGGAGACCCAGTACTTC.

This clone appeared a single time. The genes are TRBV11-2 and TRBJ2-1; D might be TRBD1 (7 bases). The germline V and J ends were trimmed by 5 bases and 10 bases, with 21 bases remaining between them. CDR3 length: 15 amino acids. In germline, CDR1 is SGHAT, CDR2 FQNNGV. CDR3 in DNA: TGTGCCAGCAGCCCCGGAGGGGGCGGGATTCAGGAGCAGTTCTTC. Amino acids: CASSPGGGGIQEQFF.

The chain recombines TRBV4-1 with TRBJ2-7, with D unresolved. Trimming stripped 5 bases from V and 3 bases from J, with 14 bases between. CDR3 length: 14 amino acids. CDR1 is MGHRA and CDR2 is YSYEKL in the germline V gene. The CDR3 here is CASSFQAYRYEQYF. The CDR3 nucleotides are TGCGCCAGCAGCTTCCAGGCTTATCGCTACGAGCAGTACTTC.

V usage is TRBV7-9 and J usage is TRBJ2-5; D gene unclear. CDR3 length: 14 amino acids. Germline lookup yields CDR1 SEHNR and CDR2 FQNEAQ (reference sequence). V dropped 0 bases and J dropped 9 bases, with 14 bases sitting between them. CDR3 in amino acids: CASSLAPPRAAQYF. For the CDR3, the DNA is TGTGCCAGCAGCTTAGCGCCACCTCGGGCGGCCCAGTACTTC. Filled out from reference TRBV7-9 and TRBJ2-5, the complete variable domain reads DTGVSQNPRHKITKRGQNVTFRCDPISEHNRLYWYRQTLGQGPEFLTYFQNEAQLEKSRLLSDRFSAERPKGSFSTLEIQRTEQGDSAMYLCASSLAPPRAAQYFGPGTRLLVL.

The CDR3 loop reads CASSLSVTGFGEKLFF. For the CDR3, the DNA is TGTGCCAGCAGTTTATCGGTCACAGGGTTCGGAGAAAAACTGTTTTTT. The chain has TRBV27 and TRBJ1-4; maybe TRBD1 (6 bases). CDR1 is MNHEY and CDR2 is SMNVEV in the germline V gene (reference sequence). V lost 0 bases, J lost 8 bases, and 16 bases lay in between. The CDR3 is made up of 16 amino acids.

V and J are TRBV30 and TRBJ2-5; a possible D gene is TRBD2 (6 bases). Trimming removed 3 bases from V and 9 bases from J, with 17 bases in between. The CDR3 has 13 residues. CDR1 is GTSNPN, CDR2 SVGIG, per germline (reference sequence). As DNA, the CDR3 is TGTGCCTGGAGGGCCTTTGGGGAGGAGGCCCAGTACTTC. This encodes CAWRAFGEEAQYF.

This clone was seen only once. The chain carries TRBV18 and TRBJ2-5; D remains unclear. CDR3 length equals 16 residues. The germline gives CDR1 KGHSH, CDR2 LQKENI. V was clipped by 3 bases and J by 0 bases, with 14 bases between them. CDR3 amino acids: CASSPSSNIYQETQYF. The CDR3, as DNA: TGTGCCAGCTCACCCAGTAGCAATATCTACCAAGAGACCCAGTACTTC.

This chain connects TRBV7-5 to TRBJ2-5. TRBV7-5 is an annotated pseudogene. The CDR3 extends over 13 amino acids. The DNA of the CDR3 is TGTGCCTGGAACACACCGTACCAAGAGACCCAGTACTTC. Amino acids: CAWNTPYQETQYF.

This chain joins TRBV7-9 and TRBJ1-5; D remains unclear. Between the trimmed V and J ends, which lost 3 bases and 0 bases, there was a span of 9 bases. The germline V gene has CDR1 SEHNR and CDR2 FQNEAQ (reference sequence). The CDR3 loop spans 15 amino acids. The CDR3 DNA reads TGTGCCAGCAGCTTCTACGGTGATAGCAATCAGCCCCAGCATTTT. The encoded protein is CASSFYGDSNQPQHF.

This sequence joins TRBV7-9 and TRBJ1-1; D gene unclear. From germline, CDR1 is SEHNR and CDR2 FQNEAQ (reference sequence). V lost 5 bases, J lost 0 bases, and 13 bases lay in between. The CDR3 has 15 amino acids. CDR3 amino acids: CASSPKKIMNTEAFF. DNA for the CDR3: TGTGCCAGCAGCCCAAAGAAAATTATGAACACTGAAGCTTTCTTT. The variable domain in full, with the rest retrieved from reference TRBV7-9 and TRBJ1-1, is DTGVSQNPRHKITKRGQNVTFRCDPISEHNRLYWYRQTLGQGPEFLTYFQNEAQLEKSRLLSDRFSAERPKGSFSTLEIQRTEQGDSAMYLCASSPKKIMNTEAFFGQGTRLTVV.